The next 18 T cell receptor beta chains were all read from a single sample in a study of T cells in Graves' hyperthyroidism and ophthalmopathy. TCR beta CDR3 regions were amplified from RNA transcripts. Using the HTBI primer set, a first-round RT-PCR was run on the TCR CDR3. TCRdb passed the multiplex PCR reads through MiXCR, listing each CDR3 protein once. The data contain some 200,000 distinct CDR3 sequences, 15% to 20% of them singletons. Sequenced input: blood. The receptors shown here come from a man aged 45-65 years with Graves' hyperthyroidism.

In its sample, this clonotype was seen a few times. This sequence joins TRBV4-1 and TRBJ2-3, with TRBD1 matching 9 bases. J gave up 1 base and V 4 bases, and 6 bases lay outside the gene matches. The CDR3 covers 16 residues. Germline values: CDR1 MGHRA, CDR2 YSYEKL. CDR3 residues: CASSPGQGMGTDTQYF. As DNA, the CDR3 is TGCGCCAGCAGCCCCGGACAGGGGATGGGCACAGATACGCAGTATTTT.

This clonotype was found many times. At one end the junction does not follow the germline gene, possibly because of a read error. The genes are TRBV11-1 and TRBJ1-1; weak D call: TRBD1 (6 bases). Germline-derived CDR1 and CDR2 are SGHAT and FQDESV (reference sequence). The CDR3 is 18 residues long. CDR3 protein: CASSSVAWTAFGNAEAFF. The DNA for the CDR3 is TGTGCCAGCAGCTCAGTCGCTTGGACAGCCTTTGGGAACGCTGAAGCTTTCTTT.

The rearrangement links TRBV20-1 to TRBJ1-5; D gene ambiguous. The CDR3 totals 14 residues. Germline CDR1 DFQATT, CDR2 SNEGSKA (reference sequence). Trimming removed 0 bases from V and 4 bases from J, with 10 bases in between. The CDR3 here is CSARDSGLNQPQHF. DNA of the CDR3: TGCAGTGCTAGAGATTCGGGATTAAATCAGCCCCAGCATTTT.

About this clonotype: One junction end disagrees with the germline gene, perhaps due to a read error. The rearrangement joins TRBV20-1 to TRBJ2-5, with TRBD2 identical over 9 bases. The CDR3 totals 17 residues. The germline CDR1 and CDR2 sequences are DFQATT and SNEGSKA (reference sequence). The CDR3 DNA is TGCAGTGCTAGAGATCTTTCCCGACTAGCGGTTAAAGAGGCCCAGTACTTC. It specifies CSARDLSRLAVKEAQYF.

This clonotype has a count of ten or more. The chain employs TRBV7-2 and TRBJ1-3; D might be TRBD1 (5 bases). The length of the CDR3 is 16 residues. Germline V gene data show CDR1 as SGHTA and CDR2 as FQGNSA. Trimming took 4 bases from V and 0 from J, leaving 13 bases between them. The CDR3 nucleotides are TGTGCCAGCAGCTCGGGGGGGTCTAACTCTGGAAACACCATATATTTT. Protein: CASSSGGSNSGNTIYF.

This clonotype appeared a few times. This chain's CDR3 is CASSRLAGGPQETQYF. CDR3 nucleotide sequence: TGTGCCAGCAGCCGACTAGCGGGAGGGCCCCAAGAGACCCAGTACTTC. This rearrangement joins TRBV3-1 to TRBJ2-5; 14 positions match TRBD2. Trimming removed 4 bases from V and 1 base from J; junction bases left unmatched: 2. Germline assignment: CDR1 LGHDT and CDR2 YNNKEL (reference sequence). CDR3 length: 16 amino acids.

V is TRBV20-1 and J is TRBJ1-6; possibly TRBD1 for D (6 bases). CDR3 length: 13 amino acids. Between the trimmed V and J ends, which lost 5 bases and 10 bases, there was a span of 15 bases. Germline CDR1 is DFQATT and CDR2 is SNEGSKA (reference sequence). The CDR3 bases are TGCAGTGCTCCGACAGGCCCTTTATCACCCCTCCACTTT. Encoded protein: CSAPTGPLSPLHF.

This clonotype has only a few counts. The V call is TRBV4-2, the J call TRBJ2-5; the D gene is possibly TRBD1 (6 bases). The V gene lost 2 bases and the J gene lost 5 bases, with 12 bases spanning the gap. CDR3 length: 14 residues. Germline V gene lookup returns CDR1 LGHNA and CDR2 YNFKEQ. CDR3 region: CASSQSRGWETQYF. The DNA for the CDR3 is TGTGCCAGCAGCCAATCCAGGGGTTGGGAGACCCAGTACTTC.

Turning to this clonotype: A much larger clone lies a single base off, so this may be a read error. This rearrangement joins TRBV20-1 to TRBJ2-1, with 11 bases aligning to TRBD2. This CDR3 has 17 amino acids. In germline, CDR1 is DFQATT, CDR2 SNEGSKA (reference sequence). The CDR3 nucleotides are TGCAGTGTTAGAGATCTACTAGCGGGAGCCTCCTACAATGAGCAGTTCTTC. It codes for CSVRDLLAGASYNEQFF.

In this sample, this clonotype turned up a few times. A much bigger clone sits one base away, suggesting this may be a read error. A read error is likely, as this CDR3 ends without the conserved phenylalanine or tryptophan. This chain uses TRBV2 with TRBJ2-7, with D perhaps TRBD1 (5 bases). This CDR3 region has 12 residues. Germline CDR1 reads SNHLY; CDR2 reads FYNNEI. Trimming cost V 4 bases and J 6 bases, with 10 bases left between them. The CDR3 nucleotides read TGTGCCAGCAGTGGGAGTAGGGGCGAGCAGTACCTC. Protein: CASSGSRGEQYL.

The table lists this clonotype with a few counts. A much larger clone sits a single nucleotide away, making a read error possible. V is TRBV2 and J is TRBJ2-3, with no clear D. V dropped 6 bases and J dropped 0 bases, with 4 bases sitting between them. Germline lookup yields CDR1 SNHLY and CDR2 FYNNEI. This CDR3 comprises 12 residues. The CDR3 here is CASRVSTDTQYF. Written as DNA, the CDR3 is TGTGCCAGCAGGGTTAGCACAGATACGCAGTATTTT.

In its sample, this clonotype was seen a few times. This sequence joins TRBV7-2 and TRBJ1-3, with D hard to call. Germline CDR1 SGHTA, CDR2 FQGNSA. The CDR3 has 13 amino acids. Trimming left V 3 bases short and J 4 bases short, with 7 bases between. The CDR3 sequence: CASSFERGNTIYF. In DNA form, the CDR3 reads TGTGCCAGCAGCTTTGAAAGGGGAAACACCATATATTTT. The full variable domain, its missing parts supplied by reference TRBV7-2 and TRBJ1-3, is GAGVSQSPSNKVTEKGKDVELRCDPISGHTALYWYRQSLGQGLEFLIYFQGNSAPDKSGLPSDRFSAERTGGSVSTLTIQRTQQEDSAVYLCASSFERGNTIYFGEGSWLTVV.

In DNA form, the CDR3 reads TGTGCCAGCAGCCTACCAGGGGCCGGGGAAAAACTGTTTTTT. Protein product: CASSLPGAGEKLFF. The gene calls are TRBV5-4 and TRBJ1-4; possibly TRBD1 for D (6 bases). The germline gives CDR1 SGHNT, CDR2 YYREEE (reference sequence). V dropped 4 bases and J dropped 8 bases, with 15 bases sitting between them. This CDR3 has 14 residues.

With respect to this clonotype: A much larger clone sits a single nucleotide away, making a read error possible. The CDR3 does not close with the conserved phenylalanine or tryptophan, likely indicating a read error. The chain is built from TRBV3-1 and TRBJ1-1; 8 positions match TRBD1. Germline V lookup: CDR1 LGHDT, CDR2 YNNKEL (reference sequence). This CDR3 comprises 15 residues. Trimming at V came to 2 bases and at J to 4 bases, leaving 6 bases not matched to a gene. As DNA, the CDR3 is TGTGCCAGCAGCCAACTTCAAACAGGGGGCACTGAAGCTTTCCTT. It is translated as CASSQLQTGGTEAFL.

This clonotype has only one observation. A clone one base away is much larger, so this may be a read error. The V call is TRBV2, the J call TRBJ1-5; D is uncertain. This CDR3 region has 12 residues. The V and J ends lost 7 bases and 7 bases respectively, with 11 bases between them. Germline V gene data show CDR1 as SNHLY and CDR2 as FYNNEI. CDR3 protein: CASTPQEQPQHF. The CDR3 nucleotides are TGTGCCAGCACGCCCCAGGAGCAGCCCCAGCATTTT.

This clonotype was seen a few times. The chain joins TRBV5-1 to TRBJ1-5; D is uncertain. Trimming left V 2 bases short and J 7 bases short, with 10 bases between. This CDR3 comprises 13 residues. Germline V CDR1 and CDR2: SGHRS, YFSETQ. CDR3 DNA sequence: TGCGCCAGCAGCTTTGACCCGGGGCAGCCCCAGCATTTT. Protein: CASSFDPGQPQHF. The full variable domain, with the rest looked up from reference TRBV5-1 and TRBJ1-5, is KAGVTQTPRYLIKTRGQQVTLSCSPISGHRSVSWYQQTPGQGLQFLFEYFSETQRNKGNFPGRFSGRQFSNSRSEMNVSTLELGDSALYLCASSFDPGQPQHFGDGTRLSIL.

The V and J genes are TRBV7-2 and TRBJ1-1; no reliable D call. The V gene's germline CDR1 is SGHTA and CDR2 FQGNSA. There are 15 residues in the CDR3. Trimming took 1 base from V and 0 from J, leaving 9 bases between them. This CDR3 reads CASSLDGRVNTEAFF. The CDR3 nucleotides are TGTGCCAGCAGCTTAGACGGCCGGGTGAACACTGAAGCTTTCTTT.

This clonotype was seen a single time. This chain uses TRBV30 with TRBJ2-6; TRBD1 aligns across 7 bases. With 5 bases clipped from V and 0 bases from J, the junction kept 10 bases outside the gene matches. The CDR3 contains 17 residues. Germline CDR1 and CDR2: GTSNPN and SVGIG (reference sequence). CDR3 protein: CAWQRDRAHSGANVLTF. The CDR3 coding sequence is TGTGCCTGGCAAAGGGACAGAGCCCACTCTGGGGCCAACGTCCTGACTTTC.